This record looks at one T cell receptor beta chain sequence and its context. Germline assignment: CDR1 MDHEN and CDR2 SYDVKM. The CDR3 length is 15 residues. The ends lost 5 bases at V and 3 bases at J; junction bases unmatched: 7. This specimen comes from a study of blood T cell repertoires in COVID-19. Study as a whole: Spain, Italy and the United States supplied samples that represented acute and convalescent COVID-19.

Repertoires were generated with immunoSEQ multiplex PCR, while TCRdb's copy carries only in-frame clones and drops some. Here the sample spans about 150,000 clones, more than 80% being singletons. This sequence joins TRBV28 and TRBJ2-7; 10 positions agree with TRBD2. The source material was peripheral blood. The source is a man aged 50 or older with acute or convalescent COVID-19. CDR3 nucleotide sequence: TGTGCCAGCAGTACAGCGGGAGGGTTTAGCTACGAGCAGTACTTC. As protein: CASSTAGGFSYEQYF.